A selection of T cell receptor beta chains follows, all from one sample in a study of blood T cells in healthy people across ages. In TCRdb, the 5' RACE reads were re-called with MiXCR into one record per CDR3 protein. This repertoire shows about 1.6 million distinct CDR3 sequences, about 32% found once; its top ten account for around 11%. The sequencing input was blood. The source is a woman aged 30 to 39 in good health. Both conserved end residues are part of each CDR3. D genes are given only for firm matches. The size entry is marked missing in some rows and otherwise reads once, few, many or a size class.

j_gene: TRBJ2-1
d_gene: TRBD2
abundance: few
v_gene: TRBV12-3/TRBV12-4
CDR3nt: TGTGCCAGCACCCCCTCGGGCGGGGGTGAGCAGTTCTTC
CDR3aa: CASTPSGGGEQFF

j_gene: TRBJ2-5
d_gene: .
abundance: .
v_gene: TRBV15
CDR3nt: TGTGTCACCAGCAGATTTGGGACGAAAGAGACCCAGTACTTC
CDR3aa: CVTSRFGTKETQYF

j_gene: TRBJ2-5
d_gene: .
abundance: many
v_gene: TRBV4-1
CDR3nt: TGCGCCAGCAGCCCCGAAGGGGCCCCGGGGGAAGAGACCCAGTACTTC
CDR3aa: CASSPEGAPGEETQYF

j_gene: TRBJ1-1
d_gene: .
abundance: once
v_gene: TRBV9
CDR3nt: TGTGCCAGCAGCGTAGTGACTCGGGGCACTGAAGCTTTCTTT
CDR3aa: CASSVVTRGTEAFF

j_gene: TRBJ2-7
d_gene: .
abundance: .
v_gene: TRBV20-1
CDR3nt: TGCAGTGCTGCCCGGGACGGGAGACACTACGAGCAGTACTTC
CDR3aa: CSAARDGRHYEQYF

j_gene: TRBJ1-1
d_gene: .
abundance: .
v_gene: TRBV20-1
CDR3nt: TGCAGTGCTAGACCGCACGGACAGCTGAACACTGAAGCTTTCTTT
CDR3aa: CSARPHGQLNTEAFF

j_gene: TRBJ2-5
d_gene: TRBD2
abundance: few
v_gene: TRBV5-1
CDR3nt: TGCGCCAGCAGCTTGGAGACTAGCGGCGAGACCCAGTACTTC
CDR3aa: CASSLETSGETQYF

j_gene: TRBJ2-7
d_gene: .
abundance: .
v_gene: TRBV6-6
CDR3nt: TGTGCCGGCAGTTACTCTTCAGGGATGGCGAATGAGCAGTACTTC
CDR3aa: CAGSYSSGMANEQYF

j_gene: TRBJ1-2
d_gene: .
abundance: .
v_gene: TRBV20-1
CDR3nt: TGCAGTGCTAGCAGAAGACCGCCTGTCTACACCTTC
CDR3aa: CSASRRPPVYTF

j_gene: TRBJ2-7
d_gene: .
abundance: .
v_gene: TRBV28
CDR3nt: TGTGCCAGCAGTTTGTACTATTACGAGCAGTACTTC
CDR3aa: CASSLYYYEQYF

j_gene: TRBJ2-1
d_gene: .
abundance: few
v_gene: TRBV20-1
CDR3nt: TGCAGTGCTAGCGGGTTGGCGGGTCAGCAGTTCTTC
CDR3aa: CSASGLAGQQFF

j_gene: TRBJ2-3
d_gene: .
abundance: .
v_gene: TRBV5-1
CDR3nt: TGCGCCAGCAGCAGAACCGGGACGACTCCCACAGATACGCAGTATTTT
CDR3aa: CASSRTGTTPTDTQYF

j_gene: TRBJ2-1
d_gene: TRBD2
abundance: .
v_gene: TRBV7-2
CDR3nt: TGTGCCAGCAGCTTGGCATTACTAGCGGGGGCCCCGGGCAATGAGCAGTTCTTC
CDR3aa: CASSLALLAGAPGNEQFF

j_gene: TRBJ2-7
d_gene: TRBD2
abundance: .
v_gene: TRBV27
CDR3nt: TGTGCCAGCAGAATCGATCTAGCGGGAGGACCGTCCTACGAGCAGTACTTC
CDR3aa: CASRIDLAGGPSYEQYF

j_gene: TRBJ2-6
d_gene: TRBD1
abundance: .
v_gene: TRBV2
CDR3nt: TGTGCCAGCAGTCCCGGGACAGGGGACCCCAGCTCTGGGGCCAACGTCCTGACTTTC
CDR3aa: CASSPGTGDPSSGANVLTF

j_gene: TRBJ2-5
d_gene: .
abundance: .
v_gene: TRBV7-2
CDR3nt: TGTGCCAGCAGCTCAAACCCGGGGTACCAAGAGACCCAGTACTTC
CDR3aa: CASSSNPGYQETQYF

j_gene: TRBJ2-7
d_gene: .
abundance: .
v_gene: TRBV14
CDR3nt: TGTGCCAGCAGCCAATACCGGGACGGCTACGAGCAGTACTTC
CDR3aa: CASSQYRDGYEQYF

j_gene: TRBJ2-1
d_gene: .
abundance: many
v_gene: TRBV12-3/TRBV12-4
CDR3nt: TGTGCCAGCAACAGGGAGACCCCCTCCTACAATGAGCAGTTCTTC
CDR3aa: CASNRETPSYNEQFF